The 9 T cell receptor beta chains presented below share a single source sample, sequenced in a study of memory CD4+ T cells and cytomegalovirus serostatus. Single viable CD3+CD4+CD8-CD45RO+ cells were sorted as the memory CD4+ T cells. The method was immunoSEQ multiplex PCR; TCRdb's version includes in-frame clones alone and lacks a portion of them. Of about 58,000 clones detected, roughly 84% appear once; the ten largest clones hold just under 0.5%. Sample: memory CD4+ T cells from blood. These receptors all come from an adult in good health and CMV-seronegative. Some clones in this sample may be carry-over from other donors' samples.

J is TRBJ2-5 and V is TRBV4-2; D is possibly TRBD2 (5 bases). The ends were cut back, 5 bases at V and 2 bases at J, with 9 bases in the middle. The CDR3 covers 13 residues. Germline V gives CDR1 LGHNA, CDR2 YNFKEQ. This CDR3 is CASSGSLQETQYF. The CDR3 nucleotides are TGTGCCAGCAGCGGGAGCCTTCAAGAGACCCAGTACTTC.

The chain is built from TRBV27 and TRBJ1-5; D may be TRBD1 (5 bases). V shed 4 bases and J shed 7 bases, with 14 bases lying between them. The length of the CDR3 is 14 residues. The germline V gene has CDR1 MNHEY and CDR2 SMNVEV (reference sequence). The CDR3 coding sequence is TGTGCCAGCAGTTCGGGACTCCTTGTCCAGCCCCAGCATTTT. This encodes CASSSGLLVQPQHF.

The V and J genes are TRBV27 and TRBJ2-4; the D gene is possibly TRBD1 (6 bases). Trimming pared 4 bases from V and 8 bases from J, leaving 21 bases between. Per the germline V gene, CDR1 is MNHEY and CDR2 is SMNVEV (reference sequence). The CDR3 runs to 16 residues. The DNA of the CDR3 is TGTGCCAGCAGTTACCTAACAGGGTGGGGAGCGGACATTCAGTACTTC. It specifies CASSYLTGWGADIQYF.

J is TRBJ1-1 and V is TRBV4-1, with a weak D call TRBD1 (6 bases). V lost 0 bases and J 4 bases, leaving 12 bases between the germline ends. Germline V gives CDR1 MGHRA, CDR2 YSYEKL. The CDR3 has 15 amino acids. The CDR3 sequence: CASSQEILGGTEAFF. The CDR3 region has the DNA TGCGCCAGCAGCCAAGAAATTCTAGGGGGCACTGAAGCTTTCTTT.

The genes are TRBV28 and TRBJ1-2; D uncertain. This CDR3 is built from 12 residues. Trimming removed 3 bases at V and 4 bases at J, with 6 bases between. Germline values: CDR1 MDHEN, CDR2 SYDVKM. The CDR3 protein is CASSFTGYGYTF. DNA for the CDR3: TGTGCCAGCAGTTTTACGGGCTATGGCTACACCTTC.

The CDR3 sequence: CASSLDEGSYEQYF. DNA for the CDR3: TGTGCCAGCAGCTTAGATGAGGGCTCCTACGAGCAGTACTTC. J is TRBJ2-7 and V is TRBV7-6; D is possibly TRBD2 (5 bases). This CDR3 is built from 14 residues. CDR1 is SGHVS and CDR2 is FNYEAQ in the germline V gene. Trimming removed 1 base at V and 0 bases at J, with 7 bases between.

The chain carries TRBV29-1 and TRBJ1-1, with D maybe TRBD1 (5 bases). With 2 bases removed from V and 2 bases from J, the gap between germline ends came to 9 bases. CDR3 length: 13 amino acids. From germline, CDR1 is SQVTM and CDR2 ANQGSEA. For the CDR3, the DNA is TGCAGCGTTGAATTGGGACCCAACACTGAAGCTTTCTTT. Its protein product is CSVELGPNTEAFF. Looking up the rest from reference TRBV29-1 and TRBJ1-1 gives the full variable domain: SAVISQKPSRDICQRGTSLTIQCQVDSQVTMMFWYRQQPGQSLTLIATANQGSEATYESGFVIDKFPISRPNLTFSTLTVSNMSPEDSSIYLCSVELGPNTEAFFGQGTRLTVV.

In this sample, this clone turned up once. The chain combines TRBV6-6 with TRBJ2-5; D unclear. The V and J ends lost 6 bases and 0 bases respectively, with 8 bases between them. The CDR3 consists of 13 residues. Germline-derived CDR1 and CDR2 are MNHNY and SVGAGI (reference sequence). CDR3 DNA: TGTGCCAGCAGCCCCGGGTACCAAGAGACCCAGTACTTC. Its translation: CASSPGYQETQYF.

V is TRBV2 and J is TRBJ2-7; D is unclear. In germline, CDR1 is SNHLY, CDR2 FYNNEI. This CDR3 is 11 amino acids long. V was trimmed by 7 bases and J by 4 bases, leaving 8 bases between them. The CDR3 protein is CASNTIYEQYF. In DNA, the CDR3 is TGTGCCAGCAACACCATTTACGAGCAGTACTTC.